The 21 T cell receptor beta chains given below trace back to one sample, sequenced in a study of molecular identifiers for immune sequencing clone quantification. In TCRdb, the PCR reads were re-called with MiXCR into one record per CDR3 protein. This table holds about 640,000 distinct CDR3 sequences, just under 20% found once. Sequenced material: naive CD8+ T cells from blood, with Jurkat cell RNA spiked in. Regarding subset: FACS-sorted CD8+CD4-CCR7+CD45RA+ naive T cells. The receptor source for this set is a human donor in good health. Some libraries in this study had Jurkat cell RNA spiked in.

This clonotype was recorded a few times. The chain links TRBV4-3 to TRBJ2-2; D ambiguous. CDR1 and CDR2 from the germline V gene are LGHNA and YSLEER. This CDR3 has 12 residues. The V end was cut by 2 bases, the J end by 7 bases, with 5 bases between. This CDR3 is CASSQIGGELFF. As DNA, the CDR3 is TGCGCCAGCAGCCAAATTGGCGGGGAGCTGTTTTTT.

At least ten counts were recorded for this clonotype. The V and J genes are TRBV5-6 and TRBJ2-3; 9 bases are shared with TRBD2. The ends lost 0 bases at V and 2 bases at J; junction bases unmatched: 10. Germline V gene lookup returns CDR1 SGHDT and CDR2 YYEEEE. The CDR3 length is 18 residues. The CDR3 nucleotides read TGTGCCAGCAGCTTGGCCGCGGGAGGGCCCTGGGACACAGATACGCAGTATTTT. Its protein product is CASSLAAGGPWDTDTQYF. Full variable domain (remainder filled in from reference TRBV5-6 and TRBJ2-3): DAGVTQSPTHLIKTRGQQVTLRCSPKSGHDTVSWYQQALGQGPQFIFQYYEEEERQRGNFPDRFSGHQFPNYSSELNVNALLLGDSALYLCASSLAAGGPWDTDTQYFGPGTRLTVL.

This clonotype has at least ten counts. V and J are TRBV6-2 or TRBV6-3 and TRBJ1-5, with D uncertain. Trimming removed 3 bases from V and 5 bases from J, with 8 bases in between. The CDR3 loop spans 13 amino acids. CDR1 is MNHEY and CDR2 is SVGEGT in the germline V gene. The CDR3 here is CASSYSGYQPQHF. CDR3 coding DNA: TGTGCCAGCAGTTATTCGGGCTATCAGCCCCAGCATTTT.

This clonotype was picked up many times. The CDR3 loop reads CASSYSGTQETQYF. Here the CDR3 DNA reads TGTGCCAGCAGTTATAGCGGGACTCAAGAGACCCAGTACTTC. This chain joins TRBV6-5 and TRBJ2-5; 8 bases are shared with TRBD2. CDR3 length: 14 amino acids. V lost 3 bases, J lost 2 bases, and 2 bases stayed unmatched. CDR1 is MNHEY, CDR2 SVGAGI, per germline.

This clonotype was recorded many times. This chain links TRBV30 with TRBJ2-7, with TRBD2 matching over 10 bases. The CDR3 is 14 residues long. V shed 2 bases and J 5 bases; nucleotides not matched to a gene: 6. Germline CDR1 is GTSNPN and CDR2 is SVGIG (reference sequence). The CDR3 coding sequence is TGTGCCTGGAGTCCAACTAGCGGGGTGGACGAGCAGTACTTC. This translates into CAWSPTSGVDEQYF.

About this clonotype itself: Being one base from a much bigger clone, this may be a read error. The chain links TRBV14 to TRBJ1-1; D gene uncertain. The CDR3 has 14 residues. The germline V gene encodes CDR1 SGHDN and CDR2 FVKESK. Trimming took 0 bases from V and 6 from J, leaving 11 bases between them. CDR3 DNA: TGTGCCAGCAGCCAAGATGGGGTAGGGTCTGAAGCTTTCTTT. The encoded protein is CASSQDGVGSEAFF.

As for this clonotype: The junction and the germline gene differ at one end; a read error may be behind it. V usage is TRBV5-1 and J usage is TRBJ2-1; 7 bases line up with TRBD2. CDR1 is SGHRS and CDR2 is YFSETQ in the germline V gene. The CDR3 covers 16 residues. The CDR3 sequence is CASSLGLAATYDEQFF. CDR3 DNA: TGCGCCAGCAGCTTGGGCCTAGCGGCGACCTACGATGAGCAGTTCTTC.

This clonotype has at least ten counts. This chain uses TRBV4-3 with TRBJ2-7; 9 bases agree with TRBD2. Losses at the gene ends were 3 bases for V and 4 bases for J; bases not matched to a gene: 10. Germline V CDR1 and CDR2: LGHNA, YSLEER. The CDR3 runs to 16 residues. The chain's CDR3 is CASSQMGASGAYEQYF. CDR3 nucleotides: TGCGCCAGCAGCCAGATGGGAGCTAGCGGGGCTTACGAGCAGTACTTC.

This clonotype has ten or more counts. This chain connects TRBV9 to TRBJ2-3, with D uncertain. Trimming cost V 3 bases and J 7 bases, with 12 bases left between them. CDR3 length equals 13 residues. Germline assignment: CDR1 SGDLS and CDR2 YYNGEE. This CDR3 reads CASSAGGSHTQYF. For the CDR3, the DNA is TGTGCCAGCAGCGCCGGCGGAAGCCATACGCAGTATTTT.

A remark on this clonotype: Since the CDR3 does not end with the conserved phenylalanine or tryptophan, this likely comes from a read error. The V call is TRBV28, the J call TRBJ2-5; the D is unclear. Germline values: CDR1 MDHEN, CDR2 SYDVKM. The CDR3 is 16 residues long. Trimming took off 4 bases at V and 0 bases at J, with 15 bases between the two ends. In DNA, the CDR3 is TGTGCCAGCAGTTCACATACTTCCGCGTACCAAGAGACCCAGTACTCC. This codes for CASSSHTSAYQETQYS.

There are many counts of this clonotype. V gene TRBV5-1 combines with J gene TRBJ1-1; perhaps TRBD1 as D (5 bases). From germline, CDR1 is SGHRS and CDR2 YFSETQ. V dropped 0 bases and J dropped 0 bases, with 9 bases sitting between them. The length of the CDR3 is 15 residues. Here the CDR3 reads CASSLVGGLNTEAFF. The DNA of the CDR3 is TGCGCCAGCAGCTTGGTCGGGGGACTGAACACTGAAGCTTTCTTT.

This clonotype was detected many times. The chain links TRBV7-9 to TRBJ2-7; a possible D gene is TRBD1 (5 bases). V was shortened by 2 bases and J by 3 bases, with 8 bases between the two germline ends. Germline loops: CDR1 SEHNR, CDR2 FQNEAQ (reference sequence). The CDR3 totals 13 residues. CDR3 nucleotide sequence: TGTGCCAGCAGCTTATCAGGGTACTACGAGCAGTACTTC. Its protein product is CASSLSGYYEQYF.

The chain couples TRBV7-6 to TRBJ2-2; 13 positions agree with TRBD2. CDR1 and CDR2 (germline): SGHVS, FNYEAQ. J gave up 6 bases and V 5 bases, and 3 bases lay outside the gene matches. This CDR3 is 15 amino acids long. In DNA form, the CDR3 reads TGTGCCAGCAGCCCCGGACTAGCGGGAGCCGGGGAGCTGTTTTTT. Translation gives CASSPGLAGAGELFF.

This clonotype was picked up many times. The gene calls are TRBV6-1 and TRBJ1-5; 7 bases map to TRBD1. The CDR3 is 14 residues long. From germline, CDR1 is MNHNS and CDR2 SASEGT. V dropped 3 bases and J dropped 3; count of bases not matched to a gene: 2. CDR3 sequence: CASSEDRYNQPQHF. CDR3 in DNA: TGTGCCAGCAGTGAGGACAGGTACAATCAGCCCCAGCATTTT.

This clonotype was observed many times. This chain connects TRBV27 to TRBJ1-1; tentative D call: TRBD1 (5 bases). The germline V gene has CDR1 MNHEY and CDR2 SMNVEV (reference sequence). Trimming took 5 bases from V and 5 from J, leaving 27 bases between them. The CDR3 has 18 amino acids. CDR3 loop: CASSPHVGPNAFGTEAFF. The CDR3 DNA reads TGTGCCAGCAGTCCACACGTGGGGCCTAACGCGTTTGGAACTGAAGCTTTCTTT.

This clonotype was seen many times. The CDR3 sequence: CASSLRAGGGTDTQYF. DNA of the CDR3: TGTGCCAGCAGTTTACGAGCGGGAGGGGGCACAGATACGCAGTATTTT. V gene TRBV27 combines with J gene TRBJ2-3; 10 nucleotides line up with TRBD2. The germline V gene has CDR1 MNHEY and CDR2 SMNVEV (reference sequence). This CDR3 spans 16 amino acids. V was pared by 2 bases and J by 1 base, with 3 bases of the junction left unmatched.

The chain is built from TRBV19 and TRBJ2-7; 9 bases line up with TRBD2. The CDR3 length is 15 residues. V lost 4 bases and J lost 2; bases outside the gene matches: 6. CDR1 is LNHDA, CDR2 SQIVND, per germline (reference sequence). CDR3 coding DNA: TGTGCCAGTAGTACCGTAGCGGGAGAAACCTACGAGCAGTACTTC. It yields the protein CASSTVAGETYEQYF. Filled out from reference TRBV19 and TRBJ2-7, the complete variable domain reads DGGITQSPKYLFRKEGQNVTLSCEQNLNHDAMYWYRQDPGQGLRLIYYSQIVNDFQKGDIAEGYSVSREKKESFPLTVTSAQKNPTAFYLCASSTVAGETYEQYFGPGTRLTVT.

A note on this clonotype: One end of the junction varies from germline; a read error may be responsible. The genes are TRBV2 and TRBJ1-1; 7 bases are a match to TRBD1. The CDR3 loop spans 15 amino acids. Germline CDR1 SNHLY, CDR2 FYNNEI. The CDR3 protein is CASGSDGTVNTGAFF. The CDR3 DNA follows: TGTGCCAGCGGGTCGGATGGGACAGTGAACACTGGAGCTTTCTTT.

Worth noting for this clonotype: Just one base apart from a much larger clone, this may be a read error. The CDR3 DNA reads TGTGCCAGCGGTTTAATTGGACAACCGGCGGAGACCCAGTACTTC. Translated, it gives CASGLIGQPAETQYF. The chain carries TRBV28 and TRBJ2-5; TRBD1 is a possible D gene (5 bases). The CDR3 consists of 15 residues. Germline-derived CDR1 and CDR2 are MDHEN and SYDVKM.

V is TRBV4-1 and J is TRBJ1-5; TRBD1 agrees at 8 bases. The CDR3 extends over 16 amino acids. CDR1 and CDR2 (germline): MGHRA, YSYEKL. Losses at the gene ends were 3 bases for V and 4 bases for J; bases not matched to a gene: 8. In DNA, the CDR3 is TGCGCCAGCAGCCAGGGGAGGGGACAGGTAAATCAGCCCCAGCATTTT. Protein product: CASSQGRGQVNQPQHF.

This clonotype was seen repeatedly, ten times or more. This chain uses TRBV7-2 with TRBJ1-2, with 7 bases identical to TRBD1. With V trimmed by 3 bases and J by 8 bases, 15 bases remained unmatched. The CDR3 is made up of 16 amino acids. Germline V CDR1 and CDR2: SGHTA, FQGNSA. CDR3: CASSFGRRDSGNGYTF. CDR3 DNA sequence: TGTGCCAGCAGCTTTGGGCGCCGGGACAGTGGGAACGGCTACACCTTC.